This is a list of T cell receptor beta chains from one sample in a study of T cells in Graves' hyperthyroidism and ophthalmopathy. From the multiplex PCR reads, TCRdb called clonotypes with MiXCR, one entry per CDR3 protein. Among roughly 380,000 distinct CDR3 sequences listed, more than 11% were seen once. Material: blood. These receptors all stem from a woman aged 60 to 75 with Graves' hyperthyroidism. CDR3s include the opening cysteine and the closing phenylalanine or tryptophan. Each record gives: D gene, V gene, J gene, clone size, CDR3 DNA, CDR3 protein. D genes are given only for firm matches. Size is stated for part of the rows, as once, few or many counts, or as a class when the clone is expanded.

D: TRBD1
V: TRBV20-1
J: TRBJ2-3
size: few
DNA: TGCAGTGCCGGGACGGGACAGGGGGCGAAAGATACGCAGTATTTT
CDR3: CSAGTGQGAKDTQYF

D: TRBD1
V: TRBV19
J: TRBJ2-4
size: NA
DNA: TGTGCCAGTAGTCCCTCGCAGGGGGCGGTCAAAAACATTCAGTACTTC
CDR3: CASSPSQGAVKNIQYF

D: NA
V: TRBV7-9
J: TRBJ2-7
size: many
DNA: TGTGCCAGCAGCTCCCAGGGTGGCGAGCAGTACTTC
CDR3: CASSSQGGEQYF

D: NA
V: TRBV29-1
J: TRBJ2-3
size: NA
DNA: TGCAGCGTTGATGGGGATAAAGATACGCAGTATTTT
CDR3: CSVDGDKDTQYF

D: TRBD1
V: TRBV12-3/TRBV12-4
J: TRBJ2-4
size: few
DNA: TGTGCCAGCAGTTTAGTCCGGGACAGATTAGCCAAAAACATTCAGTACTTC
CDR3: CASSLVRDRLAKNIQYF

D: NA
V: TRBV2
J: TRBJ1-6
size: few
DNA: TGTGCCAGCAGTGAAGCTGGAGGTTCACCCCTCCACTTT
CDR3: CASSEAGGSPLHF

D: TRBD2
V: TRBV11-2
J: TRBJ2-5
size: once
DNA: TGTGCCAGCAGCTTCTTAGCGGGAGGTCGTAAGACCCAGTACTTC
CDR3: CASSFLAGGRKTQYF

D: NA
V: TRBV7-9
J: TRBJ2-7
size: NA
DNA: TGTGCCAGCAGCCCGGTTCGGGCGGGTCGTACCTACGAGCAGTACTTC
CDR3: CASSPVRAGRTYEQYF

D: NA
V: TRBV27
J: TRBJ2-3
size: NA
DNA: TGTGCCAGCAGTTTATCGGCGGCGGGCCGCACAGATACGCAGTATTTT
CDR3: CASSLSAAGRTDTQYF

D: NA
V: TRBV7-6
J: TRBJ2-2
size: NA
DNA: TGTGCCAGCAGCGAAACAGGGTCCGGGGAGCTGTTTTTT
CDR3: CASSETGSGELFF

D: NA
V: TRBV15
J: TRBJ2-5
size: NA
DNA: TGTGCCACCAGCAGCGACGAAGATCTGACTACCTACAGAGAGACCCAGTACTTC
CDR3: CATSSDEDLTTYRETQYF

D: TRBD1
V: TRBV2
J: TRBJ2-2
size: NA
DNA: TGTGCCAGCAGTCCTCAGGGGGTCGGGGAGCTGTTTTTT
CDR3: CASSPQGVGELFF

D: NA
V: TRBV6-1
J: TRBJ1-5
size: many
DNA: TGTGCCAGCAGTGATACCCTCGGTCAGCCCCAGCATTTT
CDR3: CASSDTLGQPQHF

D: TRBD2
V: TRBV28
J: TRBJ2-3
size: NA
DNA: TGTGCCAGCAGTTTATTTGGGGCGGGAGGGATGGATACGCAGTATTTT
CDR3: CASSLFGAGGMDTQYF

D: NA
V: TRBV7-8
J: TRBJ2-2
size: NA
DNA: TGTGCCAGCAGCTTAAGACACATGTACACCGGGGAGCTGTTTTTT
CDR3: CASSLRHMYTGELFF

D: NA
V: TRBV11-2
J: TRBJ1-6
size: NA
DNA: TGTGCCAGCTCGGCTACAGATCCGGGTTCCTCCTATAATTCACCCCTCCACTTT
CDR3: CASSATDPGSSYNSPLHF

D: NA
V: TRBV6-1
J: TRBJ1-5
size: few
DNA: TGTGCCAGCAGTGAGCTGGACAATCAGCCCCAGCATTTT
CDR3: CASSELDNQPQHF

D: NA
V: TRBV12-3/TRBV12-4
J: TRBJ2-7
size: many
DNA: TGTGCCAGCAGTTTAACAATCGGGGCCTACGAGCAGTACTTC
CDR3: CASSLTIGAYEQYF

D: TRBD1
V: TRBV3-1
J: TRBJ2-3
size: NA
DNA: TGTGCCAGCAGCCAGGCAGGGGGCGTGGGCACAGATACGCAGTATTTT
CDR3: CASSQAGGVGTDTQYF

D: TRBD2
V: TRBV6-6
J: TRBJ2-1
size: many
DNA: TGTGCCAGCAGTTACTCGTTAGCGGGAGGATTTGAGCAGTTCTTC
CDR3: CASSYSLAGGFEQFF

D: TRBD1
V: TRBV20-1
J: TRBJ1-1
size: many
DNA: TGCAGTGCTGGCCGGACAGGTGATGGGATAAAGACTGAAGCTTTCTTT
CDR3: CSAGRTGDGIKTEAFF

D: NA
V: TRBV4-2
J: TRBJ2-3
size: NA
DNA: TGTGCCAGCAGCCAATCCGAATGGGCGGATACGCAGTATTTT
CDR3: CASSQSEWADTQYF

D: NA
V: TRBV6-1
J: TRBJ2-5
size: NA
DNA: TGTGCCAGCACCTACGTAAGGGGTCAAGAGACCCAGTACTTC
CDR3: CASTYVRGQETQYF

D: TRBD1
V: TRBV4-1
J: TRBJ2-2
size: NA
DNA: TGCGCCAGCAGCCCCGGGACAGGGGAATGGGGGGAGCTGTTTTTT
CDR3: CASSPGTGEWGELFF

D: NA
V: TRBV30
J: TRBJ2-1
size: many
DNA: TGTGCCTGGAGCCGGAAAAATGAGCAGTTCTTC
CDR3: CAWSRKNEQFF

D: NA
V: TRBV2
J: TRBJ2-5
size: many
DNA: TGTGCCAGCAGTCTCTGGCAGGAAGAGACCCAGTACTTC
CDR3: CASSLWQEETQYF

D: TRBD1
V: TRBV7-9
J: TRBJ1-4
size: NA
DNA: TGTGCCAGCAGCCCCTGGGACAGGATGGATGAAAAACTGTTTTTT
CDR3: CASSPWDRMDEKLFF

D: NA
V: TRBV5-1
J: TRBJ2-1
size: many
DNA: TGCGCCAGCAGGGATCGGGGGTCCCCCTACAATGAGCAGTTCTTC
CDR3: CASRDRGSPYNEQFF

D: NA
V: TRBV4-1
J: TRBJ2-5
size: NA
DNA: TGCGCCAGCAGCCAAGAATGGCGGGAGACCCAGTACTTC
CDR3: CASSQEWRETQYF

D: NA
V: TRBV5-6
J: TRBJ2-7
size: many
DNA: TGTGCCAGCAGCTTGACGCCGGAAGAGCAGTACTTC
CDR3: CASSLTPEEQYF

D: NA
V: TRBV2
J: TRBJ2-1
size: many
DNA: TGTGCCAGCGGATTGAGACAGGTAGTGGACTACAATGAGCAGTTCTTC
CDR3: CASGLRQVVDYNEQFF

D: NA
V: TRBV7-7
J: TRBJ2-1
size: many
DNA: TGTGCTAGCAGCCCCTCGGGCGCGGGACCGCTGAGCGAGCAGTTCTTC
CDR3: CASSPSGAGPLSEQFF

D: TRBD2
V: TRBV6-1
J: TRBJ2-5
size: NA
DNA: TGTGCCAGCAGTGAACTGGCTAGCGGGAGATTGACCCAGTACTTC
CDR3: CASSELASGRLTQYF

D: TRBD1
V: TRBV4-1
J: TRBJ2-5
size: NA
DNA: TGCGCCAGCAGCCGCGGGACAGGGAACCAGGAGACCCAGTACTTC
CDR3: CASSRGTGNQETQYF

D: NA
V: TRBV27
J: TRBJ2-1
size: many
DNA: TGTGCCAGCACTCAGGCTGACTCCTACAATGAGCAGTTCTTC
CDR3: CASTQADSYNEQFF

D: NA
V: TRBV6-9
J: TRBJ2-3
size: NA
DNA: TGTGCCAGCAGTTATGGAGGGTTGGGCGGGGACTCGAATACGCAGTATTTT
CDR3: CASSYGGLGGDSNTQYF

D: NA
V: TRBV5-1
J: TRBJ1-2
size: NA
DNA: TGCGCCAGCAGCTTGCCTGGACGGGAGGGCTATGGCTACACCTTC
CDR3: CASSLPGREGYGYTF

D: NA
V: TRBV6-2/TRBV6-3
J: TRBJ2-1
size: many
DNA: TGTGCCGTGGGTTCGCAGGGTGAGCAGTTCTTC
CDR3: CAVGSQGEQFF

D: TRBD2
V: TRBV20-1
J: TRBJ2-1
size: NA
DNA: TGCAGTGCTAGAGTACGGGAGGGGACTAGCGTACCCAATGAGCAGTTCTTC
CDR3: CSARVREGTSVPNEQFF

D: TRBD2
V: TRBV14
J: TRBJ2-5
size: many
DNA: TGTGCCAGCAGCCTTGGACTAGCGGGAGGGTACCAAGAGACCCAGTACTTC
CDR3: CASSLGLAGGYQETQYF

D: NA
V: TRBV7-9
J: TRBJ1-1
size: many
DNA: TGTGCCAGCAGCTTCCCGGGGACGGAGAACACTGAAGCTTTCTTT
CDR3: CASSFPGTENTEAFF

D: NA
V: TRBV10-3
J: TRBJ2-7
size: few
DNA: TGTGCCATCAGTCTGACTCCTTCCTACGAGCAGTACTTC
CDR3: CAISLTPSYEQYF

D: NA
V: TRBV6-1
J: TRBJ1-2
size: few
DNA: TGTGCCAGCAGCAAGGGACAATGGTATGGCTACACCTTC
CDR3: CASSKGQWYGYTF

D: NA
V: TRBV4-1
J: TRBJ2-7
size: NA
DNA: TGCGCCAGCAGCCAAGGATCAAGGGGAGCCTACAATGAGCAGTACTTC
CDR3: CASSQGSRGAYNEQYF

D: TRBD2
V: TRBV3-1
J: TRBJ2-3
size: many
DNA: TGTGCCAGCAGACGACTAGCGGGAGGGGAAGATACGCAGTATTTT
CDR3: CASRRLAGGEDTQYF

D: NA
V: TRBV12-3/TRBV12-4
J: TRBJ1-2
size: few
DNA: TGTGCCAGCAGCCCCCCCAGGGATGGCTACACCTTC
CDR3: CASSPPRDGYTF

D: TRBD2
V: TRBV7-9
J: TRBJ2-1
size: many
DNA: TGTGCCAGCAGCCCGAAAAGGACTAGCGGGATTCGCCGCTACAATGAGCAGTTCTTC
CDR3: CASSPKRTSGIRRYNEQFF

D: TRBD2
V: TRBV12-3/TRBV12-4
J: TRBJ2-3
size: NA
DNA: TGTGCCAGCAGTACAACCGCCGGGACTAGCGGGAGTGCGGATACGCAGTATTTT
CDR3: CASSTTAGTSGSADTQYF

D: TRBD1
V: TRBV2
J: TRBJ1-2
size: many
DNA: TGTGCCAGCACATTTAGACAGGGCTTCGCGTTTTATGGCTACACCTTC
CDR3: CASTFRQGFAFYGYTF